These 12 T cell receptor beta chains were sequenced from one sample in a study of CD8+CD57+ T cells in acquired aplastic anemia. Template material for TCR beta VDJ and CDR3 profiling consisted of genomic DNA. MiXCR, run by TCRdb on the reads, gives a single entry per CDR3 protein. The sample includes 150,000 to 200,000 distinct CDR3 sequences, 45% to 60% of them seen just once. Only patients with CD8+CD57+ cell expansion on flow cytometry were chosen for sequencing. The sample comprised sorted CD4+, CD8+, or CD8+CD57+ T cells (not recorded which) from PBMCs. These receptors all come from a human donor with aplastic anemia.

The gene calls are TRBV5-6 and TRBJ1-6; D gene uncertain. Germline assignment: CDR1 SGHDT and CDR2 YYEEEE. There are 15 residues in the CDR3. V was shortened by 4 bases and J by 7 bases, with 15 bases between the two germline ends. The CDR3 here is CASSKPGLRNSPLHF. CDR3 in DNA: TGTGCCAGCAGCAAACCCGGGCTACGAAATTCACCCCTCCACTTT.

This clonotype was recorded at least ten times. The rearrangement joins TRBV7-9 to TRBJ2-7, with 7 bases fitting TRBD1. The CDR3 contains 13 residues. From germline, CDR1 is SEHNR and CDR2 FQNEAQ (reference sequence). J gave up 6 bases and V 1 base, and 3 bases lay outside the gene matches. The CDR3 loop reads CASSLVTGREQYF. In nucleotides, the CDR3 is TGTGCCAGCAGCTTAGTGACAGGGCGCGAGCAGTACTTC.

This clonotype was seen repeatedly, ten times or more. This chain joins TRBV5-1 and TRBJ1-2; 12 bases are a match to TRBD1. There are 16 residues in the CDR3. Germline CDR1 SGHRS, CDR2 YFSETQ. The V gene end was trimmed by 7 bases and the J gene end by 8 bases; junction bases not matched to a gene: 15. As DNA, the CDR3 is TGCGCCAGCCGACCGGGACAGGGGGCGGTAAATGAGGGCTACACCTTC. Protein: CASRPGQGAVNEGYTF.

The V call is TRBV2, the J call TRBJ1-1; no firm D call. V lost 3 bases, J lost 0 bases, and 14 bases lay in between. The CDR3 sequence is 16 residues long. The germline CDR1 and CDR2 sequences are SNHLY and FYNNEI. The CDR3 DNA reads TGTGCCAGCAGTGATTCGGGAGACGGACTGAACACTGAAGCTTTCTTT. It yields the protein CASSDSGDGLNTEAFF.

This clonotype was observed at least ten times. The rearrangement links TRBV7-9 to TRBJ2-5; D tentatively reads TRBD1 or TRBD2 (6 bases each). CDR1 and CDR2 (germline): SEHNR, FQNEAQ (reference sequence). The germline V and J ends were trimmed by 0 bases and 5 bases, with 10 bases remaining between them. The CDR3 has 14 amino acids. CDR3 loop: CASSLAGGGETQYF. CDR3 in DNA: TGTGCCAGCAGCTTAGCGGGGGGCGGGGAGACCCAGTACTTC.

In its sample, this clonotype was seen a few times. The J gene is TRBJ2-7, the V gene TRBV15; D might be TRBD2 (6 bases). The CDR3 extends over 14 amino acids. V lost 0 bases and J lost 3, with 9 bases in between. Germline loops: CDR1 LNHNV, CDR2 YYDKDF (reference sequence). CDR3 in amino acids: CATSRDYGGYEQYF. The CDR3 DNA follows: TGTGCCACCAGCAGAGATTACGGGGGCTACGAGCAGTACTTC.

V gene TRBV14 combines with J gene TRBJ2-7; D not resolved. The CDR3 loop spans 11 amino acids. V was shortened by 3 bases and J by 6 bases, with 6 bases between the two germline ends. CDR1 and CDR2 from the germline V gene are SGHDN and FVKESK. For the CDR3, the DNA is TGTGCCAGCAGCCATTATCGCGAGCAGTACTTC. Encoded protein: CASSHYREQYF. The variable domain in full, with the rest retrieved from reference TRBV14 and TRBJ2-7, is EAGVTQFPSHSVIEKGQTVTLRCDPISGHDNLYWYRRVMGKEIKFLLHFVKESKQDESGMPNNRFLAERTGGTYSTLKVQPAELEDSGVYFCASSHYREQYFGPGTRLTVT.

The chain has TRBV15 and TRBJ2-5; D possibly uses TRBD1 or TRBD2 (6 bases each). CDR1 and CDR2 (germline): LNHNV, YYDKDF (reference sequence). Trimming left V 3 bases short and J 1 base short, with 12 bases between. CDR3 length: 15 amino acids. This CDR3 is CATSSSRGPQETQYF. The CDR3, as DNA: TGTGCCACCAGCAGCTCCCGGGGGCCCCAAGAGACCCAGTACTTC.

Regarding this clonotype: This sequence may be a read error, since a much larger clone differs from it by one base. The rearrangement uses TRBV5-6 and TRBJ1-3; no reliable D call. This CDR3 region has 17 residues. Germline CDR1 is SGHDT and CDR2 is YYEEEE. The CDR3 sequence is CASSSLHGQVSGDTIYF. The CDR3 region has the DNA TGTGCCAGCAGCTCTCTCCATGGTCAGGTCTCTGGAGACACCATATATTTT. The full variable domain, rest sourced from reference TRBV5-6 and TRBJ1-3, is DAGVTQSPTHLIKTRGQQVTLRCSPKSGHDTVSWYQQALGQGPQFIFQYYEEEERQRGNFPDRFSGHQFPNYSSELNVNALLLGDSALYLCASSSLHGQVSGDTIYFGEGSWLTVV.

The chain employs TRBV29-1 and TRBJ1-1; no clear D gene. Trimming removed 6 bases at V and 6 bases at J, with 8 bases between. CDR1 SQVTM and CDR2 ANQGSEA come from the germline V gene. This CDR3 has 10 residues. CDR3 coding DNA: TGCAGCGTCATGACCGCTGAAGCTTTCTTT. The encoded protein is CSVMTAEAFF.

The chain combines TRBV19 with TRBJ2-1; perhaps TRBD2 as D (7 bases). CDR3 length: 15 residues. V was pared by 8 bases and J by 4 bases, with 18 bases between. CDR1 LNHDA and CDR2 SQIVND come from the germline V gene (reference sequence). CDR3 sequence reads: CASLPRGGGYNEQFF. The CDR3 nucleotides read TGTGCCAGTCTTCCGAGGGGGGGAGGATACAATGAGCAGTTCTTC.

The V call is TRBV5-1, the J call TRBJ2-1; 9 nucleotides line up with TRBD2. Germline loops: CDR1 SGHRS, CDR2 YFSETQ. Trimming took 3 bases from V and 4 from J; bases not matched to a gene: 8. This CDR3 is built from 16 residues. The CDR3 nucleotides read TGCGCCAGCAGCTCTGGGACTAGCTTGGGGTACAATGAGCAGTTCTTC. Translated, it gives CASSSGTSLGYNEQFF.